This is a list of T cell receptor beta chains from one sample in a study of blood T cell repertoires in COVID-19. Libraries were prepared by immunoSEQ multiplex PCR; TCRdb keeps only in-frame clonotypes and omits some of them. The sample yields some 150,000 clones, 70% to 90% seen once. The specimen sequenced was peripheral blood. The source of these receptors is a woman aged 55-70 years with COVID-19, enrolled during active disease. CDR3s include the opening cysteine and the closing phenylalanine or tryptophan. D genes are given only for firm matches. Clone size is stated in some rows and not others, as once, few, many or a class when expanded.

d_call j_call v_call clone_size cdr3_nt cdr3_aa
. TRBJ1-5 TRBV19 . TGTGCCAGTAGCAGCGGGGGATGGGGCAATCAGCCCCAGCATTTT CASSSGGWGNQPQHF
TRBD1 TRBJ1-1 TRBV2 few TGTGCCAGCCGGGGACAGGCGCACACTGAAGCTTTCTTT CASRGQAHTEAFF
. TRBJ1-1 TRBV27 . TGTGCCAGCAGTTTATGGGGAGGGGGGAAAACTGAAGCTTTCTTT CASSLWGGGKTEAFF
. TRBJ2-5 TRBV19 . TGTGCCAGTAGTATCGGTTTCCTCCAAGAGACCCAGTACTTC CASSIGFLQETQYF
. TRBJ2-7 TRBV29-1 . TGCAGCGTCGGAGAGATATCCTACGAGCAGTACTTC CSVGEISYEQYF
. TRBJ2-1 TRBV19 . TGTGCCAGTAGACTACTAGCAGGGTTCTACAATGAGCAGTTCTTC CASRLLAGFYNEQFF
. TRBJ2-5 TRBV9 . TGTGCCAGCAGCGTAGGGGGGAAAGGAGGGTCGGGGACCCAGTACTTC CASSVGGKGGSGTQYF
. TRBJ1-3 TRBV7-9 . TGTGCCAGCAGCTCCTACGAGGACACCATATATTTT CASSSYEDTIYF
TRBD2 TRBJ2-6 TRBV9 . TGTGCCAGCAGCCCACATAGCGGGGGCGCACTTTCTGGGGCCAACGTCCTGACTTTC CASSPHSGGALSGANVLTF
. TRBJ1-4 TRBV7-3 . TGTGCCAGCAGCTTACAGATGGGCGAAAAACTGTTTTTT CASSLQMGEKLFF
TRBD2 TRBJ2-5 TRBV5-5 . TGTGCCAGCAGCTTGGGTGCGGGGGGGCTTTTGGAGACCCAGTACTTC CASSLGAGGLLETQYF
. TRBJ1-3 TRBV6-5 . TGTGCCAGCAGTTACTCGAGAGCGGCAGGAGGAAACACCATATATTTT CASSYSRAAGGNTIYF
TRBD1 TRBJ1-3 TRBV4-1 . TGCGCCAGCAGCCAAGGTGGGACAGCCTCTGGAAACACCATATATTTT CASSQGGTASGNTIYF
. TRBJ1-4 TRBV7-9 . TGTGCCAGCAGCTTTTTGGAGGATGAAAAACTGTTTTTT CASSFLEDEKLFF
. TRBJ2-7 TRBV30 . TGTGCCTGGAGTGACGGCAGGTACGAGCAGTACTTC CAWSDGRYEQYF
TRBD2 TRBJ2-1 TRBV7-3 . TGTGCCAGCAGCCCCGTGGTAGCGGGGGGTGAGCAGTTCTTC CASSPVVAGGEQFF
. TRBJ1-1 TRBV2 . TGTGCCAGCAGCCGTCTCGGACAGAACACTGAAGCTTTCTTT CASSRLGQNTEAFF
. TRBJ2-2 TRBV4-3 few TGCGCCAGCAGCCAAGCAGGGGTTGGGACCGGGGAGCTGTTTTTT CASSQAGVGTGELFF
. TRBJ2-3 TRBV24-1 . TGTGCCACCAGTGCGGCAGGGCCCACAGATACGCAGTATTTT CATSAAGPTDTQYF
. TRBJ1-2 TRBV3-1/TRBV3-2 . TGTGCCAGCAGCCAAGAACGCAGGGCGAAGGGGAACTATGGCTACACCTTC CASSQERRAKGNYGYTF
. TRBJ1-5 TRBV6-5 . TGTGCCAGCAGTTCCCGGGGGGGGGCAAGCAATCAGCCCCAGCATTTT CASSSRGGASNQPQHF
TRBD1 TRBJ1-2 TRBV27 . TGTGCCAGCAGTTTATCGTCGGACAGGGCAGGTGGCTACACCTTC CASSLSSDRAGGYTF
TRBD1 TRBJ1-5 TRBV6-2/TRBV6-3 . TGTGCCAGCAGACCTGGGACAGGCCTCAATCAGCCCCAGCATTTT CASRPGTGLNQPQHF
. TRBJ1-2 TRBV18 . TGTGCCAGCTCACCACCGGCGGCTAACTATGGCTACACCTTC CASSPPAANYGYTF
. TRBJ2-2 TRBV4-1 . TGCGCCAGCAGCCCCCCCGGGACCGGGGAGCTGTTTTTT CASSPPGTGELFF
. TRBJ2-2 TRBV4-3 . TGCGCCAGCAGCCAGACAGTCAACGGGGAGCTGTTTTTT CASSQTVNGELFF
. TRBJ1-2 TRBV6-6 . TGTGCCAGCAGTGTCGGTCCAGGGAGGTATGGCTACACCTTC CASSVGPGRYGYTF
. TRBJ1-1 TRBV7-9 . TGTGCCAGCAGCTTAGGGGGACAATCGTTGGGGAACACTGAAGCTTTCTTT CASSLGGQSLGNTEAFF
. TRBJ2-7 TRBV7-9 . TGTGCCAGCAGCCCTAGGGGGGGCTGGTCACGTCTCTACGAGCAGTACTTC CASSPRGGWSRLYEQYF
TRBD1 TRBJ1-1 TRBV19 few TGTGCCAGTAGTACGGTACAGGGGACGATGAACACTGAAGCTTTCTTT CASSTVQGTMNTEAFF
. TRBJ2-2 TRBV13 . TGTGCCAGCAGCTTAGGGCGGATGGGTAGCACCGGGGAGCTGTTTTTT CASSLGRMGSTGELFF
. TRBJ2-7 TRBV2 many TGTGCCAGCACAGGGGACTCCTACGAGCAGTACTTC CASTGDSYEQYF
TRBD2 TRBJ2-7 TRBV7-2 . TGTGCCAGCAGCCTCGGACTAGCGGGGAACTCCTACGAGCAGTACTTC CASSLGLAGNSYEQYF
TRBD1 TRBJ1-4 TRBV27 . TGTGCCAGCAGTCCTTATCGGGACAGGGAACAAAAACTGTTTTTT CASSPYRDREQKLFF
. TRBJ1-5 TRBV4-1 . TGCGCCAGCAGCCAAGATCCGGGGGGTATCTATAGCAATCAGCCCCAGCATTTT CASSQDPGGIYSNQPQHF
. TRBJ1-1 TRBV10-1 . TGCGCCAGCAGTGAGTCGTCGAGGGAAGCTTTCTTT CASSESSREAFF
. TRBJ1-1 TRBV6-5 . TGTGCCAGCAGTTACTCGACGGGGGGCGCCGACACTGAAGCTTTCTTT CASSYSTGGADTEAFF
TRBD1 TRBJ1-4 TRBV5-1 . TGCGCCAGCAGCCCGGGACAGGGGAATGAAAAACTGTTTTTT CASSPGQGNEKLFF
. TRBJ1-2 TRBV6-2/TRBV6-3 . TGTGCCAGCAGTCGCGGAGTGGCTTATGGCTACACCTTC CASSRGVAYGYTF
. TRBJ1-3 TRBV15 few TGTGCCACCAGCCCACAGGACAACTCTGGAAACACCATATATTTT CATSPQDNSGNTIYF
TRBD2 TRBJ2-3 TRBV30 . TGTGCCTGGAGTACGGGGGGAGGCACAGATACGCAGTATTTT CAWSTGGGTDTQYF
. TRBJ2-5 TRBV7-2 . TGTGCCAGCAGCTTAGGCAGCCAAGAGACCCAGTACTTC CASSLGSQETQYF
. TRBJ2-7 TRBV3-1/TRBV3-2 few TGTGCCAGCAGCCAAGCGAACAGAGGGTCCTACGAGCAGTACTTC CASSQANRGSYEQYF
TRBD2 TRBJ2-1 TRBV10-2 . TGCGCCAGCAGGCTAGCGGGGGGTAGCGACAATGAGCAGTTCTTC CASRLAGGSDNEQFF
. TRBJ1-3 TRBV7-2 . TGTGCCAGCAGCATACGTCAGGGGAGCAGAAACACCATATATTTT CASSIRQGSRNTIYF
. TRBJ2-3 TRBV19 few TGTGCCAGTACGGACAGAGCCTTCACAGATACGCAGTATTTT CASTDRAFTDTQYF
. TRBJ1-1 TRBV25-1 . TGTGCCAGCAGTGGGACTGGCACTGAAGCTTTCTTT CASSGTGTEAFF
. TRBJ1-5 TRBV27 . TGTGCCAGCAGTTTAGTTCTCGGGGTCAATCAGCCCCAGCATTTT CASSLVLGVNQPQHF
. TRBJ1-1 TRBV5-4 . TGTGCCAGCAGCTTGGGACACCTGGGCATGAACACTGAAGCTTTCTTT CASSLGHLGMNTEAFF
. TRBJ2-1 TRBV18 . TGTGCCAGCTCACCACCTCAGGGATCCTACAATGAGCAGTTCTTC CASSPPQGSYNEQFF
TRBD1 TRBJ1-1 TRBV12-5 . TGTGCTAGTGGGACAGGGGGCCAGAACACTGAAGCTTTCTTT CASGTGGQNTEAFF
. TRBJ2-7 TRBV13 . TGTGCCAGCAGCTTAGGCCCCTACAGGGCCGAGCAGTACTTC CASSLGPYRAEQYF
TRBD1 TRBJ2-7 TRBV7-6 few TGTGCCAGCAGCTCATCAGGGGGCTTTTCGTACGAGCAGTACTTC CASSSSGGFSYEQYF